This passage covers 32 T cell receptor beta chains from one sample sequenced in a study of Ad26.COV2.S vaccination and SARS-CoV-2 variants. Noted treatment: 19 received Ad26.COV2.S at low or high dose, single or two shots; 5 received placebo; per-sample allocation not given. Samples analyzed were those drawn on day 63 after the first vaccine or placebo injection. The assay was immunoSEQ multiplex PCR, and TCRdb's table has in-frame clones only and misses some. This table holds fewer than 800,000 clones, 89% found once. Specimen: peripheral blood, collected in a trial of Ad26.COV2.S vaccine versus placebo. The origin of the receptors is a person between 18 and 65 years old who received the Ad26.COV2.S COVID-19 vaccine or a placebo.

The J gene is TRBJ1-6, the V gene TRBV2; D is perhaps TRBD1 (5 bases). V was clipped by 5 bases and J by 12 bases, with 11 bases between them. The CDR3 totals 12 residues. The germline gives CDR1 SNHLY, CDR2 FYNNEI. CDR3 coding DNA: TGTGCCAGCAGTTCAGGGAGTGGACCCCTCCACTTT. It is translated as CASSSGSGPLHF.

The chain carries TRBV15 and TRBJ1-2; no reliable D call. The V end lost 0 bases, the J end lost 0 bases, and 11 bases lay between the germline ends. Germline values: CDR1 LNHNV, CDR2 YYDKDF (reference sequence). The CDR3 covers 16 residues. Written as DNA, the CDR3 is TGTGCCACCAGCAGAGAGGCCAGAGGAGCTAACTATGGCTACACCTTC. The encoded protein is CATSREARGANYGYTF.

The chain uses TRBV6-6 and TRBJ2-5; D uncertain. CDR3 length: 14 residues. Germline CDR1 is MNHNY and CDR2 is SVGAGI (reference sequence). V was cut by 1 base and J by 1 base, with 7 bases left in between. CDR3: CASSYLKGQETQYF. The CDR3 DNA reads TGTGCCAGCAGTTACTTAAAGGGCCAAGAGACCCAGTACTTC.

The J gene is TRBJ2-1, the V gene TRBV5-6, with D hard to call. V lost 3 bases and J lost 4, with 17 bases in between. CDR1 is SGHDT and CDR2 is YYEEEE in the germline V gene. CDR3 length: 16 residues. This chain's CDR3 is CASSSTLTAEYNEQFF. CDR3 nucleotide sequence: TGTGCCAGCAGCTCCACCCTAACGGCTGAATACAATGAGCAGTTCTTC.

The V gene is TRBV29-1, the J gene TRBJ2-3; tentative D call: TRBD1 (6 bases). V shed 1 base and J shed 9 bases, with 14 bases lying between them. The CDR3 has 13 residues. CDR1 is SQVTM, CDR2 ANQGSEA, per germline. CDR3 region: CSVEGTAFLTQYF. The CDR3 DNA follows: TGCAGCGTTGAAGGGACAGCCTTTTTGACGCAGTATTTT.

This chain uses TRBV5-4 with TRBJ2-1; 14 positions agree with TRBD2. V dropped 4 bases and J dropped 0; count of bases not matched to a gene: 3. The V gene's germline CDR1 is SGHNT and CDR2 YYREEE (reference sequence). The CDR3 loop spans 17 amino acids. The DNA of the CDR3 is TGTGCCAGCAGCAGGACTAGCGGGGGGCGCTCCTACAATGAGCAGTTCTTC. This codes for CASSRTSGGRSYNEQFF.

V gene TRBV3-1 (or the pseudogene TRBV3-2) combines with J gene TRBJ2-3; TRBD2 agrees at 9 bases. The CDR3 totals 16 residues. Losses at the gene ends were 0 bases for V and 1 base for J; bases not matched to a gene: 2. Germline V CDR1 and CDR2: LGHDT, YNNKEL (reference sequence). CDR3 protein: CASSQDAGGGTDTQYF. CDR3 in DNA: TGTGCCAGCAGCCAAGATGCGGGGGGGGGCACAGATACGCAGTATTTT.

The chain is built from TRBV5-5 and TRBJ2-3; the D gene is possibly TRBD1 (5 bases). The V end was cut by 1 base, the J end by 3 bases, with 12 bases between. This CDR3 has 15 residues. Germline V gene lookup returns CDR1 SGHKS and CDR2 YYEKEE (reference sequence). The DNA for the CDR3 is TGTGCCAGCAGCTTGAGGGCAGGGTTAACAGATACGCAGTATTTT. As protein: CASSLRAGLTDTQYF.

V and J are TRBV2 and TRBJ1-5; D call uncertain. The germline V gene has CDR1 SNHLY and CDR2 FYNNEI. Trimming left V 1 base short and J 5 bases short, with 21 bases between. There are 18 residues in the CDR3. In nucleotides, the CDR3 is TGTGCCAGCAGTGAAGTGGCCGCTCTCTTTAGTGGTGATCAGCCCCAGCATTTT. It yields the protein CASSEVAALFSGDQPQHF.

The genes are TRBV5-1 and TRBJ2-7, with 11 bases fitting TRBD2. The CDR3 length is 15 residues. Germline values: CDR1 SGHRS, CDR2 YFSETQ. J gave up 3 bases and V 4 bases, and 6 bases lay outside the gene matches. Here the CDR3 reads CASSPGLAEGYEQYF. In DNA form, the CDR3 reads TGCGCCAGCAGCCCGGGACTAGCGGAAGGCTACGAGCAGTACTTC.

This sequence joins TRBV5-4 and TRBJ2-3, with 9 bases that match TRBD2. Germline V lookup: CDR1 SGHNT, CDR2 YYREEE (reference sequence). CDR3 length equals 14 residues. V dropped 4 bases and J dropped 5; count of bases not matched to a gene: 5. The CDR3 DNA sequence: TGTGCCAGCAGCCCGGGGACTAGCCGAGATACGCAGTATTTT. This sequence encodes CASSPGTSRDTQYF.

This clone was found once. The V call is TRBV18, the J call TRBJ1-4; maybe TRBD1 (5 bases). Germline CDR1 KGHSH, CDR2 LQKENI. The length of the CDR3 is 13 residues. The germline V and J ends were trimmed by 0 bases and 10 bases, with 9 bases remaining between them. CDR3: CASSPPPGRKLFF. The CDR3 coding sequence is TGTGCCAGCTCACCACCCCCGGGACGAAAACTGTTTTTT.

The chain links TRBV10-1 to TRBJ2-1; 9 positions match TRBD2. CDR1 WNHNN and CDR2 SYGVQD come from the germline V gene (reference sequence). This CDR3 is 14 amino acids long. Germline trimming cut 4 bases from V and 3 bases from J; bases unmatched to any gene: 1. The CDR3 loop reads CASSGAGGYNEQFF. The CDR3, as DNA: TGCGCCAGCAGTGGAGCGGGGGGCTACAATGAGCAGTTCTTC.

This chain joins TRBV15 and TRBJ2-7; TRBD2 matches 8 bases. The CDR3 is made up of 15 amino acids. V was pared by 0 bases and J by 6 bases, with 7 bases of the junction left unmatched. Germline assignment: CDR1 LNHNV and CDR2 YYDKDF (reference sequence). The CDR3 sequence: CATSRDQAGVGEQYF. The CDR3 DNA reads as TGTGCCACCAGCAGAGATCAAGCGGGAGTGGGCGAGCAGTACTTC.

This chain uses TRBV5-5 with TRBJ1-2; D ambiguous. V lost 4 bases to trimming and J lost 0 bases, with 10 bases between them. Germline V gene lookup returns CDR1 SGHKS and CDR2 YYEKEE (reference sequence). The CDR3 totals 14 residues. This chain's CDR3 is CASSPTAANYGYTF. The CDR3 DNA sequence: TGTGCCAGCAGCCCTACAGCTGCTAACTATGGCTACACCTTC.

CDR3: CASSNARGRVDTGELFF. The CDR3 nucleotides read TGTGCCAGTAGTAACGCCCGCGGGAGGGTGGACACCGGGGAGCTGTTTTTT. This chain connects TRBV19 to TRBJ2-2; 9 positions agree with TRBD2. With V trimmed by 4 bases and J by 3 bases, 9 bases remained unmatched. Looked up from germline, CDR1 is LNHDA and CDR2 is SQIVND (reference sequence). The CDR3 is 17 residues long. The entire variable domain, with the rest obtained from reference TRBV19 and TRBJ2-2, is as follows: DGGITQSPKYLFRKEGQNVTLSCEQNLNHDAMYWYRQDPGQGLRLIYYSQIVNDFQKGDIAEGYSVSREKKESFPLTVTSAQKNPTAFYLCASSNARGRVDTGELFFGEGSRLTVL.

The chain employs TRBV6-2 or TRBV6-3 and TRBJ1-2; TRBD1 agrees at 9 bases. The germline CDR1 and CDR2 sequences are MNHEY and SVGEGT. After removal of 6 bases from V and 7 bases from J, the junction contained 9 bases not matched to a gene. The CDR3 loop spans 14 amino acids. The CDR3 DNA reads as TGTGCCAGCAGCCTGTCGGGACAGGGTAGTGGCTACACCTTC. Protein: CASSLSGQGSGYTF.

Remarks on this clone: The sample contains more than one DNA sequence encoding this CDR3. V is TRBV5-5 and J is TRBJ2-3; D is ambiguous. The germline V and J ends were trimmed by 2 bases and 6 bases, with 4 bases remaining between them. Germline assignment: CDR1 SGHKS and CDR2 YYEKEE (reference sequence). The CDR3 is made up of 11 amino acids. The CDR3 sequence is CASSFTDTQYF. The CDR3 bases are TGTGCCAGCAGCTTCACCGATACGCAGTATTTT.

The CDR3 coding sequence is TGTGCCAGCAGCTATGGGGGAGAGACCCAGTACTTC. This gives the protein CASSYGGETQYF. The rearrangement links TRBV7-9 to TRBJ2-5; D possibly uses TRBD1 or TRBD2 (5 bases each). Trimming took off 4 bases at V and 4 bases at J, with 7 bases between the two ends. This CDR3 is 12 amino acids long. CDR1 is SEHNR, CDR2 FQNEAQ, per germline (reference sequence).

The gene calls are TRBV18 and TRBJ2-6; D is perhaps TRBD1 or TRBD2 (5 bases each). Germline V gene data show CDR1 as KGHSH and CDR2 as LQKENI. V lost 2 bases and J 0 bases, leaving 8 bases between the germline ends. The CDR3 has 16 amino acids. The CDR3 DNA follows: TGTGCCAGCTCACCAGGGGGAGCCTCTGGGGCCAACGTCCTGACTTTC. It specifies CASSPGGASGANVLTF.

This chain connects TRBV19 to TRBJ1-1; no definite D call. The CDR3 is made up of 13 amino acids. V was pared by 6 bases and J by 7 bases, with 15 bases between. The germline gives CDR1 LNHDA, CDR2 SQIVND (reference sequence). The CDR3 DNA follows: TGTGCCAGTAGATCGAACCCCTTAGGTGAAGCTTTCTTT. Translating it yields CASRSNPLGEAFF.

The chain recombines TRBV5-4 with TRBJ1-3; 9 nucleotides agree with TRBD1. The ends lost 2 bases at V and 4 bases at J; junction bases unmatched: 7. CDR3 length: 16 amino acids. The germline CDR1 and CDR2 sequences are SGHNT and YYREEE (reference sequence). In DNA, the CDR3 is TGTGCCAGCAGCTTATCCGGGACAGGGTCCGGAAACACCATATATTTT. Translation gives CASSLSGTGSGNTIYF.

The chain recombines TRBV27 with TRBJ1-1; 7 nucleotides align to TRBD1. The length of the CDR3 is 14 residues. Germline V gene sequence: CDR1 MNHEY, CDR2 SMNVEV (reference sequence). V trimming: 5 bases; J trimming: 3 bases; junction bases outside the gene matches: 6. The CDR3 loop reads CASSLRGADTEAFF. The CDR3 DNA is TGTGCCAGCAGTCTCAGGGGGGCGGACACTGAAGCTTTCTTT.

The rearrangement uses TRBV18 and TRBJ2-1; D unclear. This CDR3 contains 13 residues. V shed 4 bases and J shed 8 bases, with 12 bases lying between them. Germline values: CDR1 KGHSH, CDR2 LQKENI. The CDR3 here is CASSRIGRDEQFF. The DNA for the CDR3 is TGTGCCAGCTCACGGATAGGACGGGATGAGCAGTTCTTC.

The chain carries TRBV15 and TRBJ1-2; D call uncertain. The CDR3 length is 15 residues. Germline CDR1 LNHNV, CDR2 YYDKDF (reference sequence). Trimming removed 0 bases at V and 4 bases at J, with 12 bases between. The CDR3 DNA reads TGTGCCACCAGCAGAGATCGTTCGGGCGGCTATGGCTACACCTTC. Amino acid sequence: CATSRDRSGGYGYTF.

V and J are TRBV6-5 and TRBJ2-7, with D possibly called TRBD1 or TRBD2 (6 bases each). Trimming took off 6 bases at V and 2 bases at J, with 17 bases between the two ends. CDR1 is MNHEY, CDR2 SVGAGI, per germline. CDR3 length equals 15 residues. The CDR3 loop reads CASRTGRRGTYEQYF. In DNA form, the CDR3 reads TGTGCCAGCAGAACGGGCAGGAGGGGGACCTACGAGCAGTACTTC.

The chain links TRBV18 to TRBJ2-7, with D perhaps TRBD1 or TRBD2 (5 bases each). The CDR3 is 14 amino acids. The V gene lost 3 bases and the J gene lost 6 bases, with 15 bases spanning the gap. The V gene's germline CDR1 is KGHSH and CDR2 LQKENI. The CDR3 sequence is CASSPASGSLEQYF. The CDR3 region has the DNA TGTGCCAGCTCACCGGCGTCAGGGAGCCTCGAGCAGTACTTC.

The rearrangement links TRBV5-1 to TRBJ1-4, with a tentative D call TRBD1 (5 bases). CDR3 size: 17 residues. The germline gives CDR1 SGHRS, CDR2 YFSETQ. V was trimmed by 4 bases and J by 0 bases, leaving 16 bases between them. CDR3 sequence reads: CASSPRDGVTTNEKLFF. The CDR3 nucleotides read TGCGCCAGCAGCCCCCGGGACGGCGTAACAACTAATGAAAAACTGTTTTTT.

The J gene is TRBJ2-4, the V gene TRBV7-2; D gene uncertain. CDR1 is SGHTA and CDR2 is FQGNSA in the germline V gene. V shed 4 bases and J shed 1 base, with 8 bases lying between them. The CDR3 has 14 amino acids. The CDR3 nucleotides read TGTGCCAGCAGCTCCACCCTGGCCAAAAACATTCAGTACTTC. Amino acid sequence: CASSSTLAKNIQYF. The whole variable domain, filled in from reference TRBV7-2 and TRBJ2-4, reads GAGVSQSPSNKVTEKGKDVELRCDPISGHTALYWYRQSLGQGLEFLIYFQGNSAPDKSGLPSDRFSAERTGGSVSTLTIQRTQQEDSAVYLCASSSTLAKNIQYFGAGTRLSVL.

This clone was seen only once. J is TRBJ1-4 and V is TRBV6-5; D is perhaps TRBD1 (6 bases). V gave up 0 bases and J gave up 7 bases, with 12 bases separating them. This CDR3 is built from 15 residues. In germline, CDR1 is MNHEY, CDR2 SVGAGI. CDR3 in amino acids: CASSYSAGDLEKLFF. CDR3 nucleotide sequence: TGTGCCAGCAGTTACTCGGCAGGGGACCTTGAAAAACTGTTTTTT.

The chain uses TRBV25-1 and TRBJ2-7; TRBD1 aligns across 10 bases. Germline CDR1 is MGHDK and CDR2 is SYGVNS. With V trimmed by 3 bases and J by 3 bases, 2 bases remained unmatched. The CDR3 has 14 amino acids. The DNA for the CDR3 is TGTGCCAGCAGTGACGGACAGGGGGACTACGAGCAGTACTTC. Translated, it gives CASSDGQGDYEQYF.

The CDR3, as DNA: TGTGCCAGCTCATACCAAGCTAGTAACACTGAAGCTTTCTTT. Protein sequence: CASSYQASNTEAFF. The V call is TRBV18, the J call TRBJ1-1, with D unclear. Germline V gene data show CDR1 as KGHSH and CDR2 as LQKENI. This CDR3 is built from 14 residues. Trimming left V 5 bases short and J 2 bases short, with 12 bases between.